The clone carrying this T cell receptor (beta chain) was detected once. This sample is part of a study of shared clonotypes between healthy human individuals. Germline-derived CDR1 and CDR2 are MNHEY and SMNVEV (reference sequence). The CDR3 contains 15 residues. Trimming pared 4 bases from V and 3 bases from J, leaving 12 bases between. The method was immunoSEQ multiplex PCR; TCRdb's version includes in-frame clones alone and lacks a portion of them. The repertoire holds more than 400,000 clones, with 95% to 97% as singletons. The sequence was collected from a woman aged 25 to 39 in good health. Sequencing was carried out using naive CD4+ T cells sorted from blood. The subset was: CD45RA+ positively selected. J is TRBJ1-4 and V is TRBV27; TRBD1 might be the D (5 bases). The CDR3 region has the DNA TGTGCCAGCAGTTATGACAGAACATCTAATGAAAAACTGTTTTTT. Translating gives CASSYDRTSNEKLFF.